The source of this TCR beta chain is a study of regulatory T cells in long-lasting Graves disease. Time point denoted: newly diagnosed GD, antithyroid drugs for less than 3 months. From PBMCs, RNA was extracted and then used to make the TCR library. This CDR3 has 14 amino acids. The V gene lost 3 bases and the J gene lost 0 bases, with 6 bases spanning the gap. Germline loops: CDR1 LNHDA, CDR2 SQIVND (reference sequence). This clonotype was detected many times. Sequencing libraries for TCR beta were prepared with iRepertoire HTBI primers and Arm-PCR of CDR3 regions. TCRdb itself ran the multiplex PCR reads through MiXCR, one entry per CDR3 protein. The sample yields about half a million distinct CDR3 sequences, around 12% seen once. These data also featured in a second study, about T cells in Graves' hyperthyroidism and ophthalmopathy. This second report adds: Median prediction lead before ophthalmopathy onset was 6 to 8 months with the model.

The sequencing used peripheral blood mononuclear cells (PBMCs), collected at new diagnosis, from a patient treated with antithyroid drugs. The source of this sequence is a woman in her 30s with Graves disease. The rearrangement uses TRBV19 and TRBJ2-1; weak D call: TRBD1 (5 bases). CDR3 bases: TGTGCCAGTAGTATGCAGGGCTCCTACAATGAGCAGTTCTTC. It is translated as CASSMQGSYNEQFF.